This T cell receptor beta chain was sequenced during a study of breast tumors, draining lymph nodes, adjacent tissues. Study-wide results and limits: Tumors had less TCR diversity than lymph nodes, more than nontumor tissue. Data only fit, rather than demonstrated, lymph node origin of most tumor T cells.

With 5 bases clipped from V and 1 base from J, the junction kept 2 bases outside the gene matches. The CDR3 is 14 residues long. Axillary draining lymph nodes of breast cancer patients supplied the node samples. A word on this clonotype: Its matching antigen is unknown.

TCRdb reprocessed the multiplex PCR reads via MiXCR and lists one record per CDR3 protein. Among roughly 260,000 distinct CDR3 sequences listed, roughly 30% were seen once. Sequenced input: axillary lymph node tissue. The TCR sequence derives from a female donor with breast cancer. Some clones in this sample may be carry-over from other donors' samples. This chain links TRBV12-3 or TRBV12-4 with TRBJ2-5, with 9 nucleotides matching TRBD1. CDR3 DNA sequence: TGTGCCAGCAGTACAGGGGGCCGCCAAGAGACCCAGTACTTC. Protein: CASSTGGRQETQYF.